One sample yielded the 16 T cell receptor beta chains listed below, sequenced in a study of CD8 T cells in ankylosing spondylitis. TCRdb fed the 5' RACE reads into MiXCR, producing one record per CDR3 protein. The sample comprises around 340,000 distinct CDR3 sequences, roughly 20% of which are singletons, and around 13% rests with the top ten. Sequencing used blood, either unsorted or a sorted T cell fraction (not recorded which). Receptors originate from a male donor with ankylosing spondylitis or in good health (not recorded which).

This sequence joins TRBV5-5 and TRBJ2-1, with D possibly TRBD1 on 6 matching bases. The CDR3 covers 15 residues. The V and J ends lost 4 bases and 3 bases respectively, with 14 bases between them. Germline assignment: CDR1 SGHKS and CDR2 YYEKEE (reference sequence). The CDR3 region is CASSDRDTYYNEQFF. The CDR3 DNA reads TGTGCCAGCAGCGACCGGGACACATACTACAATGAGCAGTTCTTC.

The chain couples TRBV7-9 to TRBJ2-1; TRBD1 aligns across 7 bases. From germline, CDR1 is SEHNR and CDR2 FQNEAQ (reference sequence). The length of the CDR3 is 16 residues. Losses at the gene ends were 6 bases for V and 0 bases for J; bases not matched to a gene: 8. The CDR3 region is CASRGTEPSSYNEQFF. The CDR3 bases are TGTGCCAGCAGGGGGACAGAACCGAGCTCCTACAATGAGCAGTTCTTC.

This clonotype was seen at least ten times. This chain links TRBV29-1 with TRBJ2-1; 7 bases agree with TRBD2. This CDR3 region has 13 residues. Germline V gene sequence: CDR1 SQVTM, CDR2 ANQGSEA. V lost 5 bases, J lost 3 bases, and 4 bases stayed unmatched. CDR3 bases: TGCAGCGTTCCACTAGCGAGCTACAATGAGCAGTTCTTC. Encoded protein: CSVPLASYNEQFF.

This clonotype was detected only a few times. The chain employs TRBV6-2 or TRBV6-3 and TRBJ2-7; 8 bases align to TRBD1. CDR3 size: 13 residues. Trimming removed 6 bases from V and 6 bases from J; junction bases left unmatched: 7. In germline, CDR1 is MNHEY, CDR2 SVGEGT. The CDR3 coding sequence is TGTGCCAGCAGAATGACAGGGGCCAGCGAGCAGTACTTC. Amino acid sequence: CASRMTGASEQYF.

This chain links TRBV6-5 with TRBJ1-1; 9 positions match TRBD1. V lost 2 bases to trimming and J lost 4 bases; unmatched junction nucleotides: 2. The CDR3 contains 14 residues. From germline, CDR1 is MNHEY and CDR2 SVGAGI. The CDR3 sequence: CASSYGTGFTEAFF. In nucleotides, the CDR3 is TGTGCCAGCAGTTACGGGACAGGGTTCACTGAAGCTTTCTTT.

This clonotype appeared many times. The chain recombines TRBV28 with TRBJ2-3; no clear D. Germline V lookup: CDR1 MDHEN, CDR2 SYDVKM. Between the trimmed V and J ends, which lost 3 bases and 3 bases, there was a span of 7 bases. The CDR3 consists of 13 residues. The CDR3, as DNA: TGTGCCAGCAGTTTGAGGTCGACAGATACGCAGTATTTT. It is translated as CASSLRSTDTQYF.

The gene calls are TRBV10-3 and TRBJ2-1, with unresolved D. Trimming removed 0 bases from V and 6 bases from J, with 15 bases in between. This CDR3 has 16 residues. Germline assignment: CDR1 ENHRY and CDR2 SYGVKD. CDR3 nucleotide sequence: TGTGCCATCAGTGAGTCAGGCCTTGGGGTGATCAATGAGCAGTTCTTC. Residues: CAISESGLGVINEQFF.

V usage is TRBV7-9 and J usage is TRBJ2-5; D could derive from TRBD1 or TRBD2 (5 bases each). This CDR3 has 16 residues. The V gene's germline CDR1 is SEHNR and CDR2 FQNEAQ (reference sequence). V gave up 4 bases and J gave up 2 bases, with 17 bases separating them. The CDR3 protein is CASSSAPGTAQETQYF. In nucleotides, the CDR3 is TGTGCCAGCAGCTCTGCCCCCGGGACGGCTCAAGAGACCCAGTACTTC. The full variable domain, its missing parts supplied by reference TRBV7-9 and TRBJ2-5, is DTGVSQNPRHKITKRGQNVTFRCDPISEHNRLYWYRQTLGQGPEFLTYFQNEAQLEKSRLLSDRFSAERPKGSFSTLEIQRTEQGDSAMYLCASSSAPGTAQETQYFGPGTRLLVL.

Only a few counts were recorded for this clonotype. V usage is TRBV20-1 and J usage is TRBJ2-7, with TRBD2 matching 7 bases. The J segment lost 2 bases and the V segment lost 0 bases, leaving 4 bases of the junction unmatched. Per germline, CDR1 DFQATT and CDR2 SNEGSKA (reference sequence). The CDR3 contains 14 residues. The CDR3 region is CSARDRGDPYEQYF. Here the CDR3 DNA reads TGCAGTGCTAGAGATCGGGGGGACCCCTACGAGCAGTACTTC.

This clonotype was counted many times. The chain couples TRBV12-3 or TRBV12-4 to TRBJ2-3; 11 nucleotides match TRBD2. J lost 4 bases, V lost 6 bases, and 12 bases had no gene match. The length of the CDR3 is 17 residues. The chain's CDR3 is CASSRPPGLADSDTQYF. Written as DNA, the CDR3 is TGTGCCAGCAGCAGACCCCCGGGACTAGCGGATTCAGATACGCAGTATTTT.

CDR3 sequence (DNA): TGTGCCAGCAGTTACTCCGGGCTCAATGAGCAGTTCTTC. Amino acids: CASSYSGLNEQFF. V is TRBV6-5 and J is TRBJ2-1; no reliable D call. The CDR3 sequence is 13 residues long. CDR1 MNHEY and CDR2 SVGAGI come from the germline V gene. The V end lost 0 bases, the J end lost 6 bases, and 6 bases lay between the germline ends.

This chain connects TRBV4-1 to TRBJ2-3; D possibly corresponds to TRBD2 (5 bases). This CDR3 region has 16 residues. Trimming removed 2 bases from V and 2 bases from J, with 14 bases in between. Looked up from germline, CDR1 is MGHRA and CDR2 is YSYEKL. The chain's CDR3 is CASSQLTVRATDTQYF. The CDR3, as DNA: TGCGCCAGCAGCCAACTTACAGTGCGGGCCACAGATACGCAGTATTTT.

This clonotype came up a few times. This sequence joins TRBV7-9 and TRBJ2-6; D may be TRBD1 (5 bases). V dropped 3 bases and J dropped 2 bases, with 8 bases sitting between them. The CDR3 is 15 amino acids. Germline CDR1 is SEHNR and CDR2 is FQNEAQ (reference sequence). CDR3 sequence reads: CASSFLRAGANVLTF. DNA of the CDR3: TGTGCCAGCAGCTTCCTCAGGGCTGGGGCCAACGTCCTGACTTTC.

This clonotype was recorded at least ten times. The chain is built from TRBV5-5 and TRBJ2-7; 9 positions match TRBD1. The CDR3 has 13 amino acids. The V gene end was trimmed by 4 bases and the J gene end by 6 bases; junction bases not matched to a gene: 5. Germline lookup yields CDR1 SGHKS and CDR2 YYEKEE (reference sequence). The CDR3: CASSPGQGFEQYF. CDR3 DNA sequence: TGTGCCAGCAGCCCAGGACAGGGGTTCGAGCAGTACTTC.

The chain couples TRBV7-8 to TRBJ2-2, with 7 bases identical to TRBD2. Germline-derived CDR1 and CDR2 are SGHVS and FQNEAQ. This CDR3 contains 13 residues. After removal of 4 bases from V and 7 bases from J, the junction contained 3 bases not matched to a gene. The chain's CDR3 is CASSSGGHGELFF. DNA of the CDR3: TGTGCCAGCAGCTCGGGGGGTCACGGGGAGCTGTTTTTT.

The chain has TRBV7-9 and TRBJ2-1; 14 bases agree with TRBD2. CDR1 is SEHNR and CDR2 is FQNEAQ in the germline V gene (reference sequence). The CDR3 is 17 residues long. V lost 5 bases to trimming and J lost 5 bases; unmatched junction nucleotides: 8. The CDR3 bases are TGTGCCAGCAGCGAGAGACTAGCGGGGGGGCCCCACAATGAGCAGTTCTTC. Its protein is CASSERLAGGPHNEQFF.